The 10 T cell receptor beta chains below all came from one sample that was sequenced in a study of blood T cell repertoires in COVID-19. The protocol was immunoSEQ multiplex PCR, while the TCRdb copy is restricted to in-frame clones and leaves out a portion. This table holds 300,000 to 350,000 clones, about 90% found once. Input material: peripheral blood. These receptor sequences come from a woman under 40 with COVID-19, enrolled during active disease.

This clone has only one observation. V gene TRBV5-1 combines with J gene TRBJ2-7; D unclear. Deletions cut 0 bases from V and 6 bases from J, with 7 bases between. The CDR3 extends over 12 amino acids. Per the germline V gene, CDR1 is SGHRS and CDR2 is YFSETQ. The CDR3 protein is CASSLDGLEQYF. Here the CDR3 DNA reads TGCGCCAGCAGCTTGGACGGTCTCGAGCAGTACTTC. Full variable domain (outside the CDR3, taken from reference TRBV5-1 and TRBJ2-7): KAGVTQTPRYLIKTRGQQVTLSCSPISGHRSVSWYQQTPGQGLQFLFEYFSETQRNKGNFPGRFSGRQFSNSRSEMNVSTLELGDSALYLCASSLDGLEQYFGPGTRLTVT.

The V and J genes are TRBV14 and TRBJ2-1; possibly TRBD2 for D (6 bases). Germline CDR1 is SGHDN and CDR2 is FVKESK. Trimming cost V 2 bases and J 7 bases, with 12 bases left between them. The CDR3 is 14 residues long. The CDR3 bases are TGTGCCAGCAGCCAATCCCCGAGCGGGAATGAGCAGTTCTTC. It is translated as CASSQSPSGNEQFF.

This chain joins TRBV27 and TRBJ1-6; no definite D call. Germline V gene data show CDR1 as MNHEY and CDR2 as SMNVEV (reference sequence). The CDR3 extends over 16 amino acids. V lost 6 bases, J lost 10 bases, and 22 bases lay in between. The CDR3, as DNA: TGTGCCAGCAGCCGACTAACGCAGGAGCCCTCCTCACCCCTCCACTTT. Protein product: CASSRLTQEPSSPLHF.

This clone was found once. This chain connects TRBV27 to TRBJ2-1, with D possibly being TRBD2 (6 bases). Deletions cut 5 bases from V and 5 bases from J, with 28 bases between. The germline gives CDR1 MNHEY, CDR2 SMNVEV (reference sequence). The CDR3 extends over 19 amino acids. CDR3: CASSRDSSGTPNTNNEQFF. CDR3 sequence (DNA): TGTGCCAGCAGTAGAGATTCGTCCGGGACTCCAAATACGAACAATGAGCAGTTCTTC.

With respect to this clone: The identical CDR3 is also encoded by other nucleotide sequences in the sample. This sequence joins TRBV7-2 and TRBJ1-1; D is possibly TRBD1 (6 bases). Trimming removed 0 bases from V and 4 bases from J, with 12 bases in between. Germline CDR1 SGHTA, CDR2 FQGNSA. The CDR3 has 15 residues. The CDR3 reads CASSLAGQGSTEAFF. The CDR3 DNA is TGTGCCAGCAGCTTAGCGGGGCAGGGGAGCACTGAAGCTTTCTTT.

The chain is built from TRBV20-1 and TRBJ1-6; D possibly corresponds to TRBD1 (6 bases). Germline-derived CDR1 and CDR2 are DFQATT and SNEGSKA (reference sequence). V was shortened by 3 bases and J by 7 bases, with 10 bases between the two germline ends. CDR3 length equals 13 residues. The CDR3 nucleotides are TGCAGTGCTAGTTACGGACAGAATTCACCCCTCCACTTT. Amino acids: CSASYGQNSPLHF.

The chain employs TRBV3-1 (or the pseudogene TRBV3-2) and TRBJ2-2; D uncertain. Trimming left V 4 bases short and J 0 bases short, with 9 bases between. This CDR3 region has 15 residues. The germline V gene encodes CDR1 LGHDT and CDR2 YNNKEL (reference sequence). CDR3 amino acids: CASSLRSANTGELFF. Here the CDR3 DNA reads TGTGCCAGCAGCCTTAGATCCGCGAACACCGGGGAGCTGTTTTTT.

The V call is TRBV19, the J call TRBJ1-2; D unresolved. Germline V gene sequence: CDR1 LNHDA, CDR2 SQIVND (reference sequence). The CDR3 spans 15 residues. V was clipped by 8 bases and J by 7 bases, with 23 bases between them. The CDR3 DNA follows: TGTGCCAGTTCTCGGCTAACGGGATTTAATTCTGGCTACACCTTC. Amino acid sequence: CASSRLTGFNSGYTF.

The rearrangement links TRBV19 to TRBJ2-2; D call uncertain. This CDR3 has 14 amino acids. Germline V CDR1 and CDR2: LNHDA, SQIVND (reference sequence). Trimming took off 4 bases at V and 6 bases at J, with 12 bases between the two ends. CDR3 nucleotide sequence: TGTGCCAGTAGTACCGTTGTTGGCTCCGGGGAGCTGTTTTTT. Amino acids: CASSTVVGSGELFF.

In DNA form, the CDR3 reads TGTGCCAGCAGTTTAACCCGGTCCCAATACTACGAGCAGTACTTC. This translates into CASSLTRSQYYEQYF. The chain carries TRBV27 and TRBJ2-7; D ambiguous. This CDR3 is built from 15 residues. Germline V gene lookup returns CDR1 MNHEY and CDR2 SMNVEV (reference sequence). V was trimmed by 2 bases and J by 3 bases, leaving 14 bases between them.